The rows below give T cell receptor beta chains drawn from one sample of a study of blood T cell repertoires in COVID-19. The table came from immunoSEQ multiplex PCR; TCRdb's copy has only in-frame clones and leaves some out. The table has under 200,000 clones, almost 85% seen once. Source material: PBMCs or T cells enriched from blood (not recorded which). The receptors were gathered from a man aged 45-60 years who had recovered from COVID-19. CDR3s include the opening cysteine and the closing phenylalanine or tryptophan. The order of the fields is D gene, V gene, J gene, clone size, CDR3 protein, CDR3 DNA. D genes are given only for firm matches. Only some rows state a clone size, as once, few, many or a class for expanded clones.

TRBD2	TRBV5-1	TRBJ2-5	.	CASSLYAGEQETQYF	TGCGCCAGCAGCTTGTATGCGGGAGAACAAGAGACCCAGTACTTC
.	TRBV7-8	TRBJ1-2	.	CASSLNSFSRQGGGYTF	TGTGCCAGCAGCTTAAATTCGTTTAGTCGGCAGGGTGGCGGCTACACCTTC
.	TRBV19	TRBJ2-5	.	CASSGQKQETQYF	TGTGCCAGTAGTGGCCAAAAACAAGAGACCCAGTACTTC
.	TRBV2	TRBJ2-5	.	CASGTVQETQYF	TGTGCCAGCGGTACGGTCCAAGAGACCCAGTACTTC
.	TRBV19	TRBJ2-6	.	CASSIGSSSGANVLTF	TGTGCCAGTAGTATTGGGAGCAGCTCTGGGGCCAACGTCCTGACTTTC
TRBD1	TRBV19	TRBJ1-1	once	CASSIDTGTGSRNTEAFF	TGTGCCAGTAGTATAGACACCGGGACAGGGTCCAGGAACACTGAAGCTTTCTTT
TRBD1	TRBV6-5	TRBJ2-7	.	CASRGQGLGSYEQYF	TGTGCCAGCAGGGGACAGGGTTTAGGATCCTACGAGCAGTACTTC
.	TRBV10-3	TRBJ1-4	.	CAIRETGLTNEKLFF	TGTGCCATCAGAGAAACAGGGTTGACTAATGAAAAACTGTTTTTT
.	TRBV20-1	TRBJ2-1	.	CSATDLRDTSYNEQFF	TGCAGTGCTACTGACCTCCGGGACACCTCCTACAATGAGCAGTTCTTC
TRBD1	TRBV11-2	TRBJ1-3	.	CASSPLDRGQSGNTIYF	TGTGCCAGCAGCCCACTGGACAGGGGGCAGTCTGGAAACACCATATATTTT
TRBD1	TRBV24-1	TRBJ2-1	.	CATSDARDRVFHNEQFF	TGTGCCACCAGTGATGCGCGCGACAGGGTTTTTCACAATGAGCAGTTCTTC
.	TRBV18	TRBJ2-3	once	CASSPSRAADTQYF	TGTGCCAGCTCACCCTCCAGGGCTGCCGATACGCAGTATTTT
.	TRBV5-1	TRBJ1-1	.	CASSPTLRQADTEAFF	TGCGCCAGCAGCCCAACCCTTCGTCAGGCCGACACTGAAGCTTTCTTT
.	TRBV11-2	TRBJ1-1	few	CASSSIAALNTEAFF	TGTGCCAGCAGCTCTATAGCAGCGCTGAACACTGAAGCTTTCTTT
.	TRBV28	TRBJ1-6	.	CASSQGKSSPLHF	TGTGCCAGCTCGCAGGGTAAAAGTTCACCCCTCCACTTT
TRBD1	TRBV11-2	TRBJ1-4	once	CASSLGQGMANEKLFF	TGTGCCAGCAGCCTCGGACAGGGAATGGCTAATGAAAAACTGTTTTTT
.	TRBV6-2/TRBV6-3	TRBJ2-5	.	CASSYPPDYPGKTQYF	TGTGCCAGCAGTTACCCTCCGGACTATCCCGGAAAGACCCAGTACTTC
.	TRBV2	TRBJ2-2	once	CASSVLRGANTGELFF	TGTGCCAGCAGCGTCCTCCGGGGGGCAAACACCGGGGAGCTGTTTTTT
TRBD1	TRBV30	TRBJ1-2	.	CAWSAPGQLYGYTF	TGTGCCTGGAGTGCGCCGGGACAGCTGTATGGCTACACCTTC
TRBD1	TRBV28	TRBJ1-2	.	CASSSSDRVYGYTF	TGTGCCAGCAGTTCCTCGGACAGGGTCTATGGCTACACCTTC
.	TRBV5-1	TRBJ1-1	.	CASSLQTHMNTEAFF	TGCGCCAGCAGCCTCCAGACACATATGAACACTGAAGCTTTCTTT
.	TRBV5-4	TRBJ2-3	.	CASNPGTQITDTQYF	TGTGCCAGCAACCCCGGGACTCAAATCACAGATACGCAGTATTTT
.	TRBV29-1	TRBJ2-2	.	CSALRRDNTGELFF	TGCAGCGCTCTGAGGCGGGATAACACCGGGGAGCTGTTTTTT
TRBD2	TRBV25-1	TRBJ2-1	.	CASSDPSGSPYNEQFF	TGTGCCAGCAGTGATCCCAGCGGGAGCCCCTACAATGAGCAGTTCTTC
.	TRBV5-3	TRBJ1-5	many	CARSLESQDRKHF	TGTGCCAGAAGCTTGGAGTCTCAGGACAGAAAGCATTTT
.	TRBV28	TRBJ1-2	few	CANYNRVAGYTF	TGTGCCAATTATAACAGGGTGGCTGGCTACACCTTC
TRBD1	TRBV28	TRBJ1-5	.	CASSSGPPGGSNQPQHF	TGTGCCAGCAGTTCGGGCCCTCCAGGGGGGAGCAATCAGCCCCAGCATTTT
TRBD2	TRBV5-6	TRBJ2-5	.	CASSQQLTSGRVGETQYF	TGTGCCAGCAGCCAACAATTGACTAGCGGGAGAGTAGGGGAGACCCAGTACTTC
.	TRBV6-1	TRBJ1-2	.	CASSELGTAYGYTF	TGTGCCAGCAGTGAACTTGGGACTGCCTATGGCTACACCTTC
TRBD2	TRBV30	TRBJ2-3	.	CASGGGRDTQYF	TGTGCCTCCGGGGGGGGTCGAGATACGCAGTATTTT
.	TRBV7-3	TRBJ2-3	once	CASSILSGDTQYF	TGTGCCAGCAGCATATTATCAGGAGATACGCAGTATTTT
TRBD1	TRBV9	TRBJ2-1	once	CASSGPGTGVNEQFF	TGTGCCAGCAGCGGACCCGGGACAGGGGTCAATGAGCAGTTCTTC